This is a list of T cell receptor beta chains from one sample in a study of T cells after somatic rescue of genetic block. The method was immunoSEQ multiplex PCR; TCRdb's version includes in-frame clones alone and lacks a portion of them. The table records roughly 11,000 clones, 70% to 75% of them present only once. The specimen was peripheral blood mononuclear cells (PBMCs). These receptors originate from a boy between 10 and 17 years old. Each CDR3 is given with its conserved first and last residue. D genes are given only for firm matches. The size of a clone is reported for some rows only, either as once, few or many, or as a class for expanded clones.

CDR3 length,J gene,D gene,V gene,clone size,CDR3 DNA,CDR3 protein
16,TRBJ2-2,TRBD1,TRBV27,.,TGTGCCAGCAGCGACAGGGCCCTACCTATTACCGGGGAGCTGTTTTTT,CASSDRALPITGELFF
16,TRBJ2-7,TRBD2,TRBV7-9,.,TGTGCCAGCAGCTTGGGACTAGCGGGAGGACCCTACGCGCAGTACTTC,CASSLGLAGGPYAQYF
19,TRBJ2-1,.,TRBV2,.,TGTGCCAGCAGAATTTCCTCCACTAGCAGGCGCGGCTCCTACAATGAGCAGTTCTTC,CASRISSTSRRGSYNEQFF
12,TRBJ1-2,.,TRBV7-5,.,TGTGCCAGCAGCTCGGCCCTCTATGGCTACACCTTC,CASSSALYGYTF
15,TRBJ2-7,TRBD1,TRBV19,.,TGTGCCAGTAGCGAACAGGGGGCCTCTCCCTACGAGCAGTACTTC,CASSEQGASPYEQYF
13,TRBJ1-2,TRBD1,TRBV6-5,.,TGTGCCAGCAGACCGGACAGGTCCTATGGCTACACCTTC,CASRPDRSYGYTF
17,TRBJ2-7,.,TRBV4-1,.,TGCGCCAGCAGCCAAGCTCCTTTTAGGCCGGCTTGGGACGAGCAGTACTTC,CASSQAPFRPAWDEQYF
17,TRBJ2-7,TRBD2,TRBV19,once,TGTGCCAGTTCCCCGCCAGGGGAGCTAGCGGGAGGGAGTGAGCAGTACTTC,CASSPPGELAGGSEQYF
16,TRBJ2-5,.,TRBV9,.,TGTGCCAGCAGCGTAGTGCCTAAGGGGTTCCAAGAGACCCAGTACTTC,CASSVVPKGFQETQYF
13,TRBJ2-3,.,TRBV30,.,TGTGCCTGGAGTGTACAAGGACCAGATACGCAGTATTTT,CAWSVQGPDTQYF
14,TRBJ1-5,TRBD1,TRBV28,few,TGTGCCACCTCCAGACAGGGCGGCAATCAGCCCCAGCATTTT,CATSRQGGNQPQHF
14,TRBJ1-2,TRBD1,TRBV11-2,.,TGTGCCAGCAGGGCCCGGGACAGGGACTATGGCCACACCTTC,CASRARDRDYGHTF
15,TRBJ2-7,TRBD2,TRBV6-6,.,TGTGCCAGCAGTTATTTAGCGGGAGACTGGTACGAGCAGTACTTC,CASSYLAGDWYEQYF
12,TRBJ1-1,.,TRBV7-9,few,TGTGCCAGCAGCTTAGATGCCAGTGAAGCTTTCTTT,CASSLDASEAFF
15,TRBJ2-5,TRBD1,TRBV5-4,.,TGTGCCAGCAGCTTGTTACAGGGGTCCCAAGAGACCCAGTACTTC,CASSLLQGSQETQYF
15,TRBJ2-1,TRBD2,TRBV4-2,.,TGTGCCAGCAGCCAACTAGCGGGAGTCTACAATGAGCAGTTCTTC,CASSQLAGVYNEQFF
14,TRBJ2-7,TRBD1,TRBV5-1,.,TGCGCCAGCAGCTTTTTCAGGGGGCCCTACGAGCAGTACTTC,CASSFFRGPYEQYF
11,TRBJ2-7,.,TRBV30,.,TGTGCCTGGAGTGCGGCCTACGAGCAGTACTTC,CAWSAAYEQYF
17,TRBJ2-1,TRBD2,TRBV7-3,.,TGTGCCAGCAGCCCAAGGACTAGCGGGTATACCTACAATGAGCAGTTCTTC,CASSPRTSGYTYNEQFF
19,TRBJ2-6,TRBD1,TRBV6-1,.,TGTGCCAGCAGTGACCCGGGACAGGGGCTTTTCTCTGGGGCCAACGTCCTGACTTTC,CASSDPGQGLFSGANVLTF
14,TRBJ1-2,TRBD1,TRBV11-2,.,TGTGCCAGCAGTCATAGACAGGGGGAAGATGGCTACACCTTC,CASSHRQGEDGYTF
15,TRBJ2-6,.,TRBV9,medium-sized,TGTGCCAGCAACTTCGACGGGTCCAGGGCCAACGTCCTGACTTTC,CASNFDGSRANVLTF
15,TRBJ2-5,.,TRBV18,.,TGTGCCAGCTCACGCATATTAGGGGTGCAAGAGACCCAGTACTTC,CASSRILGVQETQYF
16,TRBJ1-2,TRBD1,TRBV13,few,TGTGCCAGCAGTTGGTCCACAGGGGGAATAAACTATGGCTACACCTTC,CASSWSTGGINYGYTF
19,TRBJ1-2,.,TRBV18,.,TGTGCCAGCACACCAGGCCCCCCGACAGCGAGGTTAGCTAACTATGGCTACACCTTC,CASTPGPPTARLANYGYTF
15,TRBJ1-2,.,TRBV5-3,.,TGTGCCAGAAGCTTGGAAAGGGGCGGAGGCTATGGCTACACCTTC,CARSLERGGGYGYTF
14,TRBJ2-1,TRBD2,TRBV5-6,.,TGTGCCAGCAGCTTGGGTCCAGGGAGGGGTGAGCAGTTCTTC,CASSLGPGRGEQFF
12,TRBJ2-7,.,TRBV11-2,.,TGTGCCAGCAGCTTAGATAGGTCCGAGCAGTACTTC,CASSLDRSEQYF
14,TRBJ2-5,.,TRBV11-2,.,TGTGCCAGCAGCTTAGAGTACAACCAAGAGACCCAGTACTTC,CASSLEYNQETQYF
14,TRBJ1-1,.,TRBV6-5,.,TGTGCCAGCAGGGATTACCGAGGTGTTCCTGAGGCTTTCTTT,CASRDYRGVPEAFF
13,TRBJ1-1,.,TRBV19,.,TGTGCCAGTAGACGGCCGGAGAACACTGAAGCTTTCTTT,CASRRPENTEAFF
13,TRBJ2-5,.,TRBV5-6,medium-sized,TGTGCCAGCAGCTTGGGGACCACTGAGACCCAGTACTTC,CASSLGTTETQYF
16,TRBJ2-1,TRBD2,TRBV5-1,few,TGCGCCAGCAGCTTGGACCTAGCGGGGTTCTACAATGAGCAGTTCTTC,CASSLDLAGFYNEQFF